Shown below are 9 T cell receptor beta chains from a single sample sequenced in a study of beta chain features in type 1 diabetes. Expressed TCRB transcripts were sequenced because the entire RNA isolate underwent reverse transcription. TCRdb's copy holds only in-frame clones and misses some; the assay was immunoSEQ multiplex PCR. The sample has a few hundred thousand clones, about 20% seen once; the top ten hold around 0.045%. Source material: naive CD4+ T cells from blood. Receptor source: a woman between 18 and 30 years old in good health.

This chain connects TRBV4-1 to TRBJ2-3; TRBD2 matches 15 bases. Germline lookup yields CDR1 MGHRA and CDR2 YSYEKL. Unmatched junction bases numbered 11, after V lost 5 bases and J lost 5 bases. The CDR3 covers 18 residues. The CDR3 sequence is CASSVGLAGGKTRDTQYF. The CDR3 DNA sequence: TGCGCCAGCAGCGTAGGACTAGCGGGGGGGAAGACCAGAGATACGCAGTATTTT.

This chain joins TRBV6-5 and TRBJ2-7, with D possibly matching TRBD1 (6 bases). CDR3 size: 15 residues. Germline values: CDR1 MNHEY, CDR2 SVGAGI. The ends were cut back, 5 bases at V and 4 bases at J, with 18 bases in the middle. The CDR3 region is CASSPSTTGKYEQYF. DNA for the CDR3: TGTGCCAGCAGTCCCTCCACGACAGGCAAATACGAGCAGTACTTC.

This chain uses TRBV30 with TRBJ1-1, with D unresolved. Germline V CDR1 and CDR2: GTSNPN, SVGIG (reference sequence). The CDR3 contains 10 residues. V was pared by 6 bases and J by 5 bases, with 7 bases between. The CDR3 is CACGRTEAFF. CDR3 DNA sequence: TGTGCCTGTGGGAGGACTGAAGCTTTCTTT.

CDR3: CASSAVRLAETQYF. The CDR3 DNA is TGCGCCAGCAGCGCGGTGAGACTAGCGGAGACCCAGTACTTC. The chain employs TRBV5-1 and TRBJ2-5; 8 bases map to TRBD2. The CDR3 length is 14 residues. V lost 4 bases and J lost 5; bases outside the gene matches: 7. Germline V gene sequence: CDR1 SGHRS, CDR2 YFSETQ.

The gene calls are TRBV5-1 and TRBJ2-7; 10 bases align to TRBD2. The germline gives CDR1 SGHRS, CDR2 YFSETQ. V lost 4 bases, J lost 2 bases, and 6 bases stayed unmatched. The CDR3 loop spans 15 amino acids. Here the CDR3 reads CASSPTLAGAYEQYF. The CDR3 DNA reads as TGCGCCAGCAGCCCAACCCTAGCGGGAGCCTACGAGCAGTACTTC.

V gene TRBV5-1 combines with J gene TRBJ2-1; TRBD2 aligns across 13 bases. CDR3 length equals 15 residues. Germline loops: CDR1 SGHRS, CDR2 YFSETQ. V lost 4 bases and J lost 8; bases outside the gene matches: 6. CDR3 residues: CASSMGLAGFDEQFF. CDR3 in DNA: TGCGCCAGCAGCATGGGACTAGCGGGATTCGATGAGCAGTTCTTC.

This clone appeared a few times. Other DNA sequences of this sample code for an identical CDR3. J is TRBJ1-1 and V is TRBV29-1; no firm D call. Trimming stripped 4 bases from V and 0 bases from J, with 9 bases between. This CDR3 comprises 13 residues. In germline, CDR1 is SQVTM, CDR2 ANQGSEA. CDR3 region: CSVGRTVNTEAFF. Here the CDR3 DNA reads TGCAGCGTTGGTAGAACGGTGAACACTGAAGCTTTCTTT.

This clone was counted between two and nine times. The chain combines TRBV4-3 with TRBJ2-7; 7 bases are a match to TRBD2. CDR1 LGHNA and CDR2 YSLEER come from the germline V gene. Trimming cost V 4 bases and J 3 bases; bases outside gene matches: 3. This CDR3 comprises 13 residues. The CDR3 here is CASSRGGNYEQYF. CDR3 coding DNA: TGCGCCAGCAGCCGGGGGGGAAACTACGAGCAGTACTTC.

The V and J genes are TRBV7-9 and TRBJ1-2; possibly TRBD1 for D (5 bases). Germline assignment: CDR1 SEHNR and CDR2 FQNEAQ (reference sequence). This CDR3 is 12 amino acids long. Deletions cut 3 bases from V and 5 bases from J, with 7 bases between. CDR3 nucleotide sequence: TGTGCCAGCAGCTTCCGGGGGTATGGCTACACCTTC. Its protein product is CASSFRGYGYTF.